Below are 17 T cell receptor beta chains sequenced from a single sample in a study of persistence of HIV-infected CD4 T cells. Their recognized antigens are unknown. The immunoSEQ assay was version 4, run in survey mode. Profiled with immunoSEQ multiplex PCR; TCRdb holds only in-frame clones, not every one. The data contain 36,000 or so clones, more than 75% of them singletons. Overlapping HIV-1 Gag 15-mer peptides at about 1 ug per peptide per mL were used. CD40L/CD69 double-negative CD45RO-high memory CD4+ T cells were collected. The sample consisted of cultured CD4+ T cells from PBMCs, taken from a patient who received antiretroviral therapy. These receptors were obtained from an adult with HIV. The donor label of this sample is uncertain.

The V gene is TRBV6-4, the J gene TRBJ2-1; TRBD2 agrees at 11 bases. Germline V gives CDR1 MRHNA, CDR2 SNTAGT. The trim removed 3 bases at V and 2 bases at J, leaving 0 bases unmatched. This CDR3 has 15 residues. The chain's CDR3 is CASSDSGGAYNEQFF. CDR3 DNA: TGTGCCAGCAGTGATAGCGGGGGGGCCTACAATGAGCAGTTCTTC.

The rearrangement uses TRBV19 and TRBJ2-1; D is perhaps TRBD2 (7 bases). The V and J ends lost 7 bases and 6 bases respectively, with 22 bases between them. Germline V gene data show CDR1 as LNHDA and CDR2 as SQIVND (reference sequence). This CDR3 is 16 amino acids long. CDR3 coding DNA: TGTGCCAGTACCACCTTGGCACAGGGAGGGGGCAATGAGCAGTTCTTC. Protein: CASTTLAQGGGNEQFF.

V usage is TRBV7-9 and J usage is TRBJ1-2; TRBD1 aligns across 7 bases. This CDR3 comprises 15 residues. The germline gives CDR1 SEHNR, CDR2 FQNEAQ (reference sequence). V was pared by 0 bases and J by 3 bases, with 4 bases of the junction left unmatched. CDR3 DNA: TGTGCCAGCAGCTTAGCAGGGGGCGCGGACTATGGCTACACCTTC. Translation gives CASSLAGGADYGYTF.

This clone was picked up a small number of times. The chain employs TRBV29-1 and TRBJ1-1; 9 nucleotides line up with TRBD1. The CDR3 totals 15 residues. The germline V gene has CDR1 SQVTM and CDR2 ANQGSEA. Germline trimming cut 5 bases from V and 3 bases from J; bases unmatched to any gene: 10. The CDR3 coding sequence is TGCAGCGTTCACGGCGGACAGGGGACGGACACTGAAGCTTTCTTT. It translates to CSVHGGQGTDTEAFF.

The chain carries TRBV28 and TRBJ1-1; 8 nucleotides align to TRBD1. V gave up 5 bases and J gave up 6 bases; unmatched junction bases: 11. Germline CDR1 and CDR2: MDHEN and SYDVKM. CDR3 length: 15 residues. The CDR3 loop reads CASSSSGGKDSEAFF. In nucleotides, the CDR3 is TGTGCCAGCAGTAGCTCAGGGGGCAAGGACTCTGAAGCTTTCTTT.

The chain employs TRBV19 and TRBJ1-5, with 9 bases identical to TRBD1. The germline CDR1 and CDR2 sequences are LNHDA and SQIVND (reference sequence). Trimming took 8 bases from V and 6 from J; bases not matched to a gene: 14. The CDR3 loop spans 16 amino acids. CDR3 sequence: CASLGSGQGSSQPQHF. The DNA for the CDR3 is TGTGCCAGTTTGGGGAGTGGACAGGGGAGTAGTCAGCCCCAGCATTTT. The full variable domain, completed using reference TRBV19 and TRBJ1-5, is DGGITQSPKYLFRKEGQNVTLSCEQNLNHDAMYWYRQDPGQGLRLIYYSQIVNDFQKGDIAEGYSVSREKKESFPLTVTSAQKNPTAFYLCASLGSGQGSSQPQHFGDGTRLSIL.

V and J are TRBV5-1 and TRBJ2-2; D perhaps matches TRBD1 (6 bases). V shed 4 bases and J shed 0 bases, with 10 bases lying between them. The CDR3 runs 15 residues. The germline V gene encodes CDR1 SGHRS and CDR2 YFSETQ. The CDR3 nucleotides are TGCGCCAGCAGCCTGCGACAGGCGAACACCGGGGAGCTGTTTTTT. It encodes CASSLRQANTGELFF.

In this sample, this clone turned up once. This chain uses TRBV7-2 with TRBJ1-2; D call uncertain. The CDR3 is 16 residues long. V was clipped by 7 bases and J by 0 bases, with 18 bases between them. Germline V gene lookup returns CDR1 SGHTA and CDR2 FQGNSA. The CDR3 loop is CASTLGPRPTNYGYTF. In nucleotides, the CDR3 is TGTGCCAGCACTCTAGGGCCACGACCCACTAACTATGGCTACACCTTC.

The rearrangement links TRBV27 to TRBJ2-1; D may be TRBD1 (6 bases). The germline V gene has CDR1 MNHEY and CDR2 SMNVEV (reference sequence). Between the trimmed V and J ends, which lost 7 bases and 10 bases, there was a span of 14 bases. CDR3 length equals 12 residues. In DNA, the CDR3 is TGTGCCAGCAATCATTTAAGGGGGGAGCAGTTCTTC. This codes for CASNHLRGEQFF.

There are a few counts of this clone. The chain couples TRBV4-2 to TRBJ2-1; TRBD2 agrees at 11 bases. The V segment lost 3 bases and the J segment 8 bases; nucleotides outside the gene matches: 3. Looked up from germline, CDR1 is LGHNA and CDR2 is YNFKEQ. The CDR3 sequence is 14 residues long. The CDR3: CASSQGTSGDEQFF. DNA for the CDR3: TGTGCCAGCAGCCAGGGGACTAGCGGCGATGAGCAGTTCTTC.

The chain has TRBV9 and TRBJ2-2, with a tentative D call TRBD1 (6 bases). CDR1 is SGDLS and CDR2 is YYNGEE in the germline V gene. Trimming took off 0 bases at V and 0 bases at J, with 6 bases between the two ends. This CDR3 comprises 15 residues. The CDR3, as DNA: TGTGCCAGCAGCGTAGAGGGGGCGAACACCGGGGAGCTGTTTTTT. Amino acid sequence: CASSVEGANTGELFF.

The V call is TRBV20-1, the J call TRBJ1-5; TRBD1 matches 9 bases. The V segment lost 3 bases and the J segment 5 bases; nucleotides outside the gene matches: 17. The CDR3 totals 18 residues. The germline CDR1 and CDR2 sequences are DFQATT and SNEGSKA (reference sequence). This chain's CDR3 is CSASSEGLTGGTHQPQHF. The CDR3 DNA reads TGCAGTGCTAGTTCCGAGGGGCTGACAGGGGGGACTCATCAGCCCCAGCATTTT.

CDR3 nucleotides: TGTGCCAGTAGTATAGGAACGGGGCTAGCGGGGGGAGAGACCCAGTACTTC. Protein sequence: CASSIGTGLAGGETQYF. J is TRBJ2-5 and V is TRBV19, with TRBD2 matching 11 bases. The junction had 8 bases not matched to a gene; V was cut back by 1 base and J by 4 bases. This CDR3 has 17 amino acids. Per germline, CDR1 LNHDA and CDR2 SQIVND (reference sequence).

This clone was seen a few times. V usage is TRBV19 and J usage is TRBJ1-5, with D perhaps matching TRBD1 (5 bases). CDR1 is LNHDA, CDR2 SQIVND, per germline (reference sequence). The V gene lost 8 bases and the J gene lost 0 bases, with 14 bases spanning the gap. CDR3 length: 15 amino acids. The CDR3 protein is CASGRGQVSNQPQHF. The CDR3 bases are TGTGCCAGTGGTCGGGGCCAGGTTAGCAATCAGCCCCAGCATTTT.

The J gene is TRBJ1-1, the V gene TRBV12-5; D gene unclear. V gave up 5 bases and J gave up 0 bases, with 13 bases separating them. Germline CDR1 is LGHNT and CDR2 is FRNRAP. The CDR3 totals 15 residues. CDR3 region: CASGTGRGMNTEAFF. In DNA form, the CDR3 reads TGTGCTAGTGGTACTGGACGGGGAATGAACACTGAAGCTTTCTTT.

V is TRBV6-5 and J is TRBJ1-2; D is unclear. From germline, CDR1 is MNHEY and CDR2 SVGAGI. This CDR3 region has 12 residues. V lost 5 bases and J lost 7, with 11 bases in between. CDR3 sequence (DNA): TGTGCCAGCAGTCCGACGAGGAGTGGCTACACCTTC. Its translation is CASSPTRSGYTF.

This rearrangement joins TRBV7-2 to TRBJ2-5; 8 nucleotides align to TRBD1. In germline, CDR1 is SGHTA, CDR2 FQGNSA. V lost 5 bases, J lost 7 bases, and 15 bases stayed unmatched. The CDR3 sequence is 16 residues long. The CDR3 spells CASSRGQAGPEGTQYF. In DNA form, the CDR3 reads TGTGCCAGCAGCAGGGGACAGGCTGGTCCGGAGGGGACCCAGTACTTC.